These 28 T cell receptor beta chains share one sample of origin, sequenced in a study of blood T cell repertoires in COVID-19. Clones were sequenced by immunoSEQ multiplex PCR, and TCRdb holds only the in-frame ones, with some missing. This sample has about 180,000 clones, with about 87% found just once. Sequenced input: peripheral blood. The receptors were sampled from a middle-aged man with active or convalescent COVID-19.

Notes on this clone: A read error may account for a junction end that differs from germline. The V call is TRBV7-9, the J call TRBJ2-5; 8 bases align to TRBD1. The CDR3 is 14 amino acids. Germline CDR1 reads SEHNR; CDR2 reads FQNEAQ (reference sequence). CDR3 in amino acids: CASSPGGGKEIQYF. Written as DNA, the CDR3 is TGTGCCAGCAGTCCAGGGGGCGGAAAAGAGATCCAGTACTTC.

As DNA, the CDR3 is TGTGCCAGCAGACCGGGACAGGGATTTTACGAGCAGTACTTC. Amino acid sequence: CASRPGQGFYEQYF. The chain is built from TRBV28 and TRBJ2-7; 9 bases fit TRBD1. This CDR3 comprises 14 residues. The V and J ends lost 6 bases and 4 bases, in that order; junction bases with no gene match: 7. Germline assignment: CDR1 MDHEN and CDR2 SYDVKM.

The chain recombines TRBV7-6 with TRBJ1-1; TRBD1 is a possible D gene (5 bases). The CDR3 is 15 residues long. V lost 2 bases to trimming and J lost 5 bases, with 15 bases between them. CDR1 and CDR2 from the germline V gene are SGHVS and FNYEAQ. The CDR3 is CASSLIPGVETEAFF. CDR3 coding DNA: TGTGCCAGCAGCTTAATACCGGGGGTGGAGACTGAAGCTTTCTTT.

This clone was picked up many times. The rearrangement uses TRBV3-1 (or the pseudogene TRBV3-2) and TRBJ2-7; a possible D gene is TRBD1 (6 bases). In germline, CDR1 is LGHDT, CDR2 YNNKEL (reference sequence). The CDR3 is 12 residues long. The V and J ends lost 6 bases and 13 bases respectively, with 19 bases between them. The CDR3 nucleotides read TGTGCCAGCAGTCGAACCTCGGGACACCTCTACTTC. The encoded protein is CASSRTSGHLYF.

The rearrangement links TRBV5-5 to TRBJ2-5, with a tentative D call TRBD1 (5 bases). V was shortened by 0 bases and J by 0 bases, with 12 bases between the two germline ends. CDR3 length: 16 amino acids. In germline, CDR1 is SGHKS, CDR2 YYEKEE (reference sequence). The CDR3 sequence: CASSLASVGHQETQYF. CDR3 DNA sequence: TGTGCCAGCAGCTTGGCGTCAGTGGGGCACCAAGAGACCCAGTACTTC.

J is TRBJ1-2 and V is TRBV12-3 or TRBV12-4, with a tentative D call TRBD1 (5 bases). This CDR3 has 12 amino acids. V lost 3 bases to trimming and J lost 6 bases, with 8 bases between them. CDR3 residues: CASSLGRNGYTF. The CDR3 DNA follows: TGTGCCAGCAGTTTGGGGCGGAATGGCTACACCTTC.

This chain links TRBV27 with TRBJ2-7; 8 bases are a match to TRBD1. The CDR3 spans 14 residues. From germline, CDR1 is MNHEY and CDR2 SMNVEV (reference sequence). After removal of 6 bases from V and 3 bases from J, the junction contained 7 bases not matched to a gene. CDR3 sequence reads: CASRTTGEHYEQYF. DNA of the CDR3: TGTGCCAGCAGGACGACAGGGGAACACTACGAGCAGTACTTC.

The chain is built from TRBV14 and TRBJ2-1; no clear D gene. From germline, CDR1 is SGHDN and CDR2 FVKESK. The CDR3 is 17 amino acids. Trimming took off 4 bases at V and 0 bases at J, with 16 bases between the two ends. For the CDR3, the DNA is TGTGCCAGCAGCCCCCCTGTGCCCAGATACTCCTACAATGAGCAGTTCTTC. This codes for CASSPPVPRYSYNEQFF.

The chain combines TRBV6-5 with TRBJ1-5; D uncertain. Germline loops: CDR1 MNHEY, CDR2 SVGAGI. The CDR3 is 15 residues long. Trimming removed 4 bases from V and 1 base from J, with 11 bases in between. The CDR3 reads CASSLSRLSNQPQHF. The CDR3 DNA reads TGTGCCAGCAGTTTGTCCAGACTGAGCAATCAGCCCCAGCATTTT.

Written as DNA, the CDR3 is TGCGCCAGCAGCCTACCAGGGGGCAGCTATGGCTACACCTTC. Translation: CASSLPGGSYGYTF. This chain uses TRBV5-1 with TRBJ1-2; TRBD1 matches at 8 bases. V was pared by 4 bases and J by 4 bases, with 6 bases of the junction left unmatched. Germline CDR1 reads SGHRS; CDR2 reads YFSETQ. The CDR3 is made up of 14 amino acids.

This rearrangement joins TRBV19 to TRBJ2-7; 7 nucleotides line up with TRBD1. V shed 5 bases, J shed 5 bases, and the junction held 9 bases outside the gene matches. The V gene's germline CDR1 is LNHDA and CDR2 SQIVND (reference sequence). There are 14 residues in the CDR3. This chain's CDR3 is CASSVHRGDNEQYF. Written as DNA, the CDR3 is TGTGCCAGTAGTGTCCACAGGGGCGACAACGAGCAGTACTTC.

This rearrangement joins TRBV9 to TRBJ2-1; TRBD1 aligns across 7 bases. Germline assignment: CDR1 SGDLS and CDR2 YYNGEE. This CDR3 spans 16 amino acids. After removal of 3 bases from V and 1 base from J, the junction contained 7 bases not matched to a gene. CDR3 region: CASSADRRASYNEQFF. The CDR3 coding sequence is TGTGCCAGCAGCGCGGACAGGAGAGCTTCCTACAATGAGCAGTTCTTC.

This clone was observed once. The gene calls are TRBV20-1 and TRBJ1-1; no clear D gene. The V gene's germline CDR1 is DFQATT and CDR2 SNEGSKA (reference sequence). V lost 3 bases and J lost 5, with 16 bases in between. The CDR3 contains 14 residues. The CDR3 sequence is CSASISGEGTEAFF. The CDR3 nucleotides read TGCAGTGCTAGTATTAGCGGAGAAGGAACTGAAGCTTTCTTT.

The CDR3, as DNA: TGTGCCAGCAGCCACAGGGGACCACCCTACAATGAGCAGTTCTTC. Its protein is CASSHRGPPYNEQFF. This chain links TRBV11-3 with TRBJ2-1; TRBD1 matches at 7 bases. The V and J ends lost 5 bases and 2 bases, in that order; junction bases with no gene match: 6. This CDR3 has 15 residues. From germline, CDR1 is SGHNT and CDR2 YENEEA.

V gene TRBV11-3 combines with J gene TRBJ1-5, with D hard to call. The CDR3 is 13 residues long. Germline CDR1 and CDR2: SGHNT and YENEEA. Trimming removed 3 bases at V and 6 bases at J, with 9 bases between. The CDR3 protein is CASSLARIQPQHF. CDR3 nucleotides: TGTGCCAGCAGCTTGGCCAGGATTCAGCCCCAGCATTTT.

Here the CDR3 reads CASSSGQRGSPLHF. DNA of the CDR3: TGTGCCAGCAGTTCCGGACAGCGGGGTTCACCCCTCCACTTT. The chain carries TRBV6-6 and TRBJ1-6; maybe TRBD1 (6 bases). V lost 4 bases and J 9 bases, leaving 13 bases between the germline ends. This CDR3 is built from 14 residues. CDR1 MNHNY and CDR2 SVGAGI come from the germline V gene (reference sequence).

V gene TRBV19 combines with J gene TRBJ2-7; 8 bases agree with TRBD1. V trimming: 6 bases; J trimming: 2 bases; junction bases outside the gene matches: 6. Germline assignment: CDR1 LNHDA and CDR2 SQIVND (reference sequence). This CDR3 spans 14 amino acids. The CDR3 nucleotides read TGTGCCAGTAGCACCAGGGGGCAGACCTACGAGCAGTACTTC. Translating gives CASSTRGQTYEQYF.

The chain combines TRBV6-2 or TRBV6-3 with TRBJ2-4, with TRBD1 matching 10 bases. The CDR3 totals 11 residues. Germline CDR1 is MNHEY and CDR2 is SVGEGT. V gave up 4 bases and J gave up 16 bases; unmatched junction bases: 4. CDR3 region: CASSSGQGTYF. The CDR3 nucleotides read TGTGCCAGCAGTTCGGGACAGGGGACATACTTC.

The chain couples TRBV2 to TRBJ1-2; 11 bases agree with TRBD1. Germline CDR1 reads SNHLY; CDR2 reads FYNNEI. The CDR3 has 14 amino acids. J gave up 4 bases and V 4 bases, and 2 bases lay outside the gene matches. The CDR3 region has the DNA TGTGCCAGCAGTGGGGACAGGGGGACCTATGGCTACACCTTC. It is translated as CASSGDRGTYGYTF.

Details on this clone: The junction does not match germline at one end; this may be a read error. The sample holds other DNA sequences that translate to the same CDR3. The chain is built from TRBV12-3 or TRBV12-4 and TRBJ1-1; no definite D call. This CDR3 has 12 residues. This CDR3 is CASKRVNTEAFF. The CDR3 DNA follows: TGTGCCAGCAAACGGGTGAACACTGAGGCTTTCTTT.

This chain links TRBV6-2 or TRBV6-3 with TRBJ2-3; 8 bases map to TRBD2. Germline values: CDR1 MNHEY, CDR2 SVGEGT. Losses at the gene ends were 0 bases for V and 0 bases for J; bases not matched to a gene: 8. This CDR3 has 18 amino acids. CDR3 sequence (DNA): TGTGCCAGCAGTTACTCCCTACTAGCGGAGGCTAGCACAGATACGCAGTATTTT. As protein: CASSYSLLAEASTDTQYF.

J is TRBJ1-4 and V is TRBV27; 9 nucleotides agree with TRBD1. Trimming cost V 5 bases and J 3 bases; bases outside gene matches: 7. The germline V gene has CDR1 MNHEY and CDR2 SMNVEV (reference sequence). The CDR3 has 16 residues. Here the CDR3 DNA reads TGTGCCAGCAGTCCCGGGACAGGGCTGGCTAATGAAAAACTGTTTTTT. Translation gives CASSPGTGLANEKLFF.

This sequence joins TRBV6-5 and TRBJ1-3; a weak D match, TRBD1 (5 bases). CDR1 is MNHEY, CDR2 SVGAGI, per germline. The CDR3 runs 13 residues. CDR3 nucleotides: TGTGCAGCCATGGGCCTAGGGGAACGCACCATATATTTT. This encodes CAAMGLGERTIYF.

The chain combines TRBV5-1 with TRBJ2-7, with D possibly matching TRBD1 (7 bases). Trimming pared 2 bases from V and 3 bases from J, leaving 9 bases between. This CDR3 is built from 13 residues. The germline V gene encodes CDR1 SGHRS and CDR2 YFSETQ. The DNA for the CDR3 is TGCGCCAGCAGCTTCAGGGGGGACTACGAGCAGTACTTC. It specifies CASSFRGDYEQYF.

The V gene is TRBV6-1, the J gene TRBJ2-7; D possibly corresponds to TRBD1 (6 bases). The V gene lost 3 bases and the J gene lost 2 bases, with 14 bases spanning the gap. There are 15 residues in the CDR3. Germline V gene sequence: CDR1 MNHNS, CDR2 SASEGT. CDR3: CASSDPGHGPYEQYF. The CDR3 nucleotides read TGTGCCAGCAGTGACCCGGGACATGGTCCCTACGAGCAGTACTTC.

V is TRBV3-1 (or the pseudogene TRBV3-2) and J is TRBJ1-6; possibly TRBD1 for D (6 bases). CDR3 length: 16 residues. Trimming pared 3 bases from V and 3 bases from J, leaving 12 bases between. CDR1 is LGHDT, CDR2 YNNKEL, per germline (reference sequence). As DNA, the CDR3 is TGTGCCAGCAGCCACCCACAGGGAAACTATAATTCACCCCTCCACTTT. Protein product: CASSHPQGNYNSPLHF.

The chain joins TRBV12-3 or TRBV12-4 to TRBJ2-1, with a possible D match to TRBD2 (5 bases). The CDR3 runs to 13 residues. V lost 1 base, J lost 9 bases, and 10 bases lay in between. The CDR3 bases are TGTGCCAGCAGTTTAGGAGGGTTTGGTGAGCAGTTCTTC. This codes for CASSLGGFGEQFF.

The gene calls are TRBV4-2 and TRBJ2-5, with D unclear. The V gene lost 0 bases and the J gene lost 1 base, with 9 bases spanning the gap. Germline values: CDR1 LGHNA, CDR2 YNFKEQ. CDR3 length: 15 amino acids. The DNA for the CDR3 is TGTGCCAGCAGCCAAGATAACGGAGCCCAAGAGACCCAGTACTTC. Translated: CASSQDNGAQETQYF.